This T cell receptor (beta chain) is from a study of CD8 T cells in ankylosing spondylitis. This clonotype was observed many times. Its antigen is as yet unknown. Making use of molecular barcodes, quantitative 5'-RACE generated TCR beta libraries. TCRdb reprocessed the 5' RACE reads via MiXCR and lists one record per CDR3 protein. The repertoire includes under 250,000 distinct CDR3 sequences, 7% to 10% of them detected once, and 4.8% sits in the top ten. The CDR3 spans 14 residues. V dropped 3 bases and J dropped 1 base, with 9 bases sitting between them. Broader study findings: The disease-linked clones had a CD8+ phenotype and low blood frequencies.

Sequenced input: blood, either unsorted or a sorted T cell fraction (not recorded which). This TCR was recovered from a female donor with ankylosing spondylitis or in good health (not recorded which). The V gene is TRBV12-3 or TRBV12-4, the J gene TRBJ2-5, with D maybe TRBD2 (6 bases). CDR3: CASSFWRAQETQYF. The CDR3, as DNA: TGTGCCAGCAGTTTTTGGAGGGCCCAAGAGACCCAGTACTTC.